Included here is one TCR beta chain sequence, with context. The entry originates in a study of Tregs in tolerant kidney transplant recipients. This CDR3 is 17 amino acids long. The germline CDR1 and CDR2 sequences are MDHEN and SYDVKM. J gave up 0 bases and V 4 bases, and 7 bases lay outside the gene matches. Recipients received nonmyeloablative bone marrow transplants from related graft donors, with transient mixed chimerism. Sequenced by immunoSEQ multiplex PCR; TCRdb stores in-frame clones only, minus some. Among 75,000 to 100,000 clones listed, over 85% were seen once. The rearrangement joins TRBV28 to TRBJ2-3; 10 positions match TRBD2. This sequence originates from a human patient who received a combined kidney and bone marrow transplant. Some T cells may be supplied by the graft donor. The material was CD4+ T cells from blood (PBMCs), obtained 12 months after the transplant. CDR3: CASSSRTSGLSTDTQYF. The CDR3 nucleotides are TGTGCCAGCAGTTCCCGGACTAGCGGTCTCAGCACAGATACGCAGTATTTT.